This T cell receptor (beta chain) was sequenced for a study of blood T cell repertoires in COVID-19. Study summary: The cDNA or gDNA used as material had been derived from T cells, B-cell-depleted T cells, or PBMCs.

Data came from immunoSEQ multiplex PCR; TCRdb stores just in-frame clones and leaves some out. The sample lists fewer than 450,000 clones; roughly 86% were seen once. Germline assignment: CDR1 SEHNR and CDR2 FQNEAQ (reference sequence). With V trimmed by 6 bases and J by 8 bases, 3 bases remained unmatched. The CDR3 is made up of 12 amino acids. The clonotype was recovered from a woman between 35 and 50 years old with acute COVID-19. The V and J genes are TRBV7-9 and TRBJ1-2; 10 bases line up with TRBD1. Sequenced: PBMCs or T cells enriched from blood (not recorded which). The CDR3 spells CASRDRGGGYTF. The DNA of the CDR3 is TGTGCCAGCAGGGACAGGGGGGGAGGCTACACCTTC.